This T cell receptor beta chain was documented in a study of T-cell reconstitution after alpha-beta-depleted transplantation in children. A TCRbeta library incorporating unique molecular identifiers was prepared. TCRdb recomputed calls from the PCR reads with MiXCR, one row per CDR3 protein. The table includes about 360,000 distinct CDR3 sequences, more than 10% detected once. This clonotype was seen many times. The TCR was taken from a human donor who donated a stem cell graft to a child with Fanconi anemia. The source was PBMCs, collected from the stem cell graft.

For the CDR3, the DNA is TGTGCCAGCAGCCTGGACAGTTCGGGTGAGGAGCAGTTCTTC. As protein: CASSLDSSGEEQFF. The rearrangement uses TRBV3-1 and TRBJ2-1, with D perhaps TRBD1 (6 bases). The germline gives CDR1 LGHDT, CDR2 YNNKEL (reference sequence). V was shortened by 4 bases and J by 10 bases, with 17 bases between the two germline ends. The CDR3 is made up of 14 amino acids.